This paragraph reports one T cell receptor beta chain. The sample originates from a study of CD8+ T cells in alopecia areata. cDNA serving as the sequencing template came from extracted, reverse transcribed RNA. Measured with immunoSEQ multiplex PCR; TCRdb has only the in-frame clones, and not every one. Of 120,000 or so clones detected, 47% appear once; the ten largest clones hold about 10%. The CDR3 contains 11 residues. Germline V gene data show CDR1 as MNHEY and CDR2 as SVGAGI. V was clipped by 2 bases and J by 8 bases, with 6 bases between them. The rearrangement uses TRBV6-5 and TRBJ1-2, with no clear D. What was sequenced was NKG2D-low CD8+ T cells sorted from blood. The TCR sequence derives from a human donor with alopecia areata. CDR3 sequence (DNA): TGTGCCAGCAGTTACGGCAGGGGCTACACCTTC. Its protein is CASSYGRGYTF.